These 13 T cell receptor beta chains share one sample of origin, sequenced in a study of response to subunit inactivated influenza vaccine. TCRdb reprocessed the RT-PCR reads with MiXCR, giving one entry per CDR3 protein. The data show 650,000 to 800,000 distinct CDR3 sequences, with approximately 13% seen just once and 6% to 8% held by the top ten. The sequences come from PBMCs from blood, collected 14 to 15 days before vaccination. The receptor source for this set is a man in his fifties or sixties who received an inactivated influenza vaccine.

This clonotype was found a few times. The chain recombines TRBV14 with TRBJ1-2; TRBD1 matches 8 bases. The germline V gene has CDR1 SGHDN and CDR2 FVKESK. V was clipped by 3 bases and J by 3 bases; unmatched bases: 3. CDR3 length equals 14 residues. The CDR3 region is CASSQGTGHYGYTF. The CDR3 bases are TGTGCCAGCAGCCAGGGGACAGGCCACTATGGCTACACCTTC.

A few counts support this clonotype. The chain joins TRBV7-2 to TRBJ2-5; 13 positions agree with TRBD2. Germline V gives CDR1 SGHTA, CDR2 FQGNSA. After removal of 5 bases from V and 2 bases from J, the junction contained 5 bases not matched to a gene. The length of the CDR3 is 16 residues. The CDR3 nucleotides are TGTGCCAGCAGCACCATACTAGCGGGGGGGCAAGAGACCCAGTACTTC. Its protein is CASSTILAGGQETQYF.

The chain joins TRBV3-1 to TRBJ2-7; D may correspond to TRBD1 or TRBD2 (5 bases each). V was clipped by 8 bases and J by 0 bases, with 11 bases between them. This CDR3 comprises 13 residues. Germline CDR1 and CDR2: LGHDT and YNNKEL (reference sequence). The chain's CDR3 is CASSGHDSYEQYF. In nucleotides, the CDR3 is TGTGCCAGCTCGGGGCACGACTCCTACGAGCAGTACTTC.

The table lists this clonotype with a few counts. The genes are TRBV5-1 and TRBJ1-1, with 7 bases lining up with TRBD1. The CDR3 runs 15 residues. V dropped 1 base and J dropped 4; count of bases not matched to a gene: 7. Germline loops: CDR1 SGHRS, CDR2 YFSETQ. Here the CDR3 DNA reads TGCGCCAGCAGCTTGACGGCAGGGGGAGGCACTGAAGCTTTCTTT. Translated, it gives CASSLTAGGGTEAFF. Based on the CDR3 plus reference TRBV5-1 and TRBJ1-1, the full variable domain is KAGVTQTPRYLIKTRGQQVTLSCSPISGHRSVSWYQQTPGQGLQFLFEYFSETQRNKGNFPGRFSGRQFSNSRSEMNVSTLELGDSALYLCASSLTAGGGTEAFFGQGTRLTVV.

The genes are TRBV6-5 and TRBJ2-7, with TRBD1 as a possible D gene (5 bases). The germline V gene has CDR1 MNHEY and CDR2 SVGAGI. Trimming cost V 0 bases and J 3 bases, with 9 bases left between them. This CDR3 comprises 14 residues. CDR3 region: CASSYSTADYEQYF. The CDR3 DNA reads TGTGCCAGCAGTTACTCGACAGCAGACTACGAGCAGTACTTC.

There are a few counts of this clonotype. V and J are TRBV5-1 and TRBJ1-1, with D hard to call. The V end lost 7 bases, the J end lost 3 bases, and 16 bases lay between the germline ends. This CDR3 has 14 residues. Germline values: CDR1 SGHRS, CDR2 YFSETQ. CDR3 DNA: TGCGCCAGCTCCGTTGGACCGCGGGACACTGAAGCTTTCTTT. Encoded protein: CASSVGPRDTEAFF.

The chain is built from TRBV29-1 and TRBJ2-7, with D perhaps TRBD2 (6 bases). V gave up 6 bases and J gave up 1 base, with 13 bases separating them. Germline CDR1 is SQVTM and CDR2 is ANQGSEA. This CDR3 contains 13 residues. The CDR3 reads CSVRDGGSYEQYF. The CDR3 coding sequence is TGCAGCGTGCGGGACGGAGGGTCCTACGAGCAGTACTTC.

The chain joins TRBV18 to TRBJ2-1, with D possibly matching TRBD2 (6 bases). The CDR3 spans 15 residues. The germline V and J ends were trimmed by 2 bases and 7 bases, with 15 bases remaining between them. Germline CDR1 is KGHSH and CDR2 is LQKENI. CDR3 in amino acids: CASSPNTGVGNEQFF. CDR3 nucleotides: TGTGCCAGCTCACCAAATACGGGAGTGGGGAATGAGCAGTTCTTC.

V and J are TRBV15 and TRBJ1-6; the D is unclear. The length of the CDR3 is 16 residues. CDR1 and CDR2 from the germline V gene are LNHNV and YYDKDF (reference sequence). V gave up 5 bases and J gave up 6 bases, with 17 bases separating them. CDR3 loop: CATSLPGRYINSPLHF. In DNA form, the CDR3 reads TGTGCCACCAGCTTACCGGGAAGGTACATTAATTCACCCCTCCACTTT.

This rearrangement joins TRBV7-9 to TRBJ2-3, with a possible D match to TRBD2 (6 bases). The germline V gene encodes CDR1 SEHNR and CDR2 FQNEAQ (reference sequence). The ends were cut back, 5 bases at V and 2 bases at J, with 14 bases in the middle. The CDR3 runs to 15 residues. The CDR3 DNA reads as TGTGCCAGCAGCCCCGGAGGGATCTTCACAGATACGCAGTATTTT. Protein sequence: CASSPGGIFTDTQYF.

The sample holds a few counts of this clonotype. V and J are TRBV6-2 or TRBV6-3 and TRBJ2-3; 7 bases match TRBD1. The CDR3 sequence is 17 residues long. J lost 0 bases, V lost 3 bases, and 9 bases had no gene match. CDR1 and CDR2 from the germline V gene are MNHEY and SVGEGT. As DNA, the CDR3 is TGTGCCAGCAGTTATGTTAAGGACAGGACTAGCACAGATACGCAGTATTTT. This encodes CASSYVKDRTSTDTQYF.

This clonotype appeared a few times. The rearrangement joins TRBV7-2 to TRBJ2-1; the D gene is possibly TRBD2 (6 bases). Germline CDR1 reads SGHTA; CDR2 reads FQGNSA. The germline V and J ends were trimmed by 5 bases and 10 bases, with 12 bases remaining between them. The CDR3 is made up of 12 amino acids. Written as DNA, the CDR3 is TGTGCCAGCAGCCCTCTAGCGTGGGAGCAGTTCTTC. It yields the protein CASSPLAWEQFF.

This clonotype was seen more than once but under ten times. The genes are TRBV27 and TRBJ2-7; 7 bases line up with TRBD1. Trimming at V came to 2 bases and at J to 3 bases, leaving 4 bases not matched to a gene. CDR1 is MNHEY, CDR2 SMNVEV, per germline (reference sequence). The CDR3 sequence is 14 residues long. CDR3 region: CASSLKGAGYEQYF. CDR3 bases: TGTGCCAGCAGTTTAAAGGGGGCTGGCTACGAGCAGTACTTC.